The rows below give T cell receptor beta chains drawn from one sample of a study of identical twins' blood T cells. MiXCR, run by TCRdb on the 5' RACE reads, gives a single entry per CDR3 protein. This table has 350,000 to 400,000 distinct CDR3 sequences, over 25% appearing once. The sample taken for sequencing was PBMCs. The receptors were gathered from a woman aged 18 to 55 in good health. CDR3s include the opening cysteine and the closing phenylalanine or tryptophan. Each record gives: V gene, CDR3 length, D gene, J gene, clone size, CDR3 protein, CDR3 DNA. A D gene is named only where the DNA matches it firmly. Size is stated for part of the rows, as once, few or many counts, or as a class when the clone is expanded.

V: TRBV29-1; length: 12; D: TRBD1; J: TRBJ1-2; size: few; CDR3: CSVETGRYGYTF; DNA: TGCAGCGTAGAGACAGGGAGGTATGGCTACACCTTC
V: TRBV2; length: 11; D: .; J: TRBJ2-3; size: many; CDR3: CASTSGDTQYF; DNA: TGTGCCAGCACATCAGGAGATACGCAGTATTTT
V: TRBV3-1; length: 12; D: .; J: TRBJ1-1; size: many; CDR3: CASSPAGVVAFF; DNA: TGTGCCAGCAGCCCGGCTGGAGTGGTAGCTTTCTTT
V: TRBV20-1; length: 15; D: TRBD1; J: TRBJ1-5; size: .; CDR3: CSASYRQGRNQPQHF; DNA: TGCAGTGCTAGCTATAGACAGGGCCGCAATCAGCCCCAGCATTTT
V: TRBV29-1; length: 13; D: .; J: TRBJ1-1; size: .; CDR3: CSVSPRQDTEAFF; DNA: TGCAGCGTTTCTCCTCGACAGGACACTGAAGCTTTCTTT
V: TRBV5-1; length: 14; D: TRBD1; J: TRBJ2-1; size: .; CDR3: CASSLVDRVNEQFF; DNA: TGCGCCAGCAGCTTGGTGGACAGGGTCAATGAGCAGTTCTTC
V: TRBV9; length: 14; D: .; J: TRBJ2-1; size: once; CDR3: CASSVVGSYNEQFF; DNA: TGTGCCAGCAGCGTAGTAGGTTCCTACAATGAGCAGTTCTTC
V: TRBV20-1; length: 14; D: TRBD2; J: TRBJ2-3; size: few; CDR3: CSARNRLAGDTQYF; DNA: TGCAGTGCTAGAAATCGCCTAGCGGGGGATACGCAGTATTTT
V: TRBV7-2; length: 17; D: TRBD1; J: TRBJ2-4; size: few; CDR3: CASSLVGGVGSKNIQYF; DNA: TGTGCCAGCAGCTTAGTAGGGGGCGTTGGGTCCAAAAACATTCAGTACTTC
V: TRBV11-2; length: 15; D: .; J: TRBJ1-5; size: few; CDR3: CASSSSGTSNQPQHF; DNA: TGTGCCAGCAGCTCCTCCGGGACCAGCAATCAGCCCCAGCATTTT
V: TRBV9; length: 14; D: .; J: TRBJ1-2; size: .; CDR3: CASSVYHRDSGYTF; DNA: TGTGCCAGCAGCGTATACCACAGGGACTCTGGCTACACCTTC
V: TRBV4-3; length: 17; D: .; J: TRBJ2-3; size: few; CDR3: CASSQDAQNTITDTQYF; DNA: TGCGCCAGCAGCCAAGACGCCCAGAACACAATCACAGATACGCAGTATTTT
V: TRBV7-2; length: 12; D: .; J: TRBJ1-2; size: few; CDR3: CASSLVFYGYTF; DNA: TGTGCCAGCAGCTTAGTGTTCTATGGCTACACCTTC
V: TRBV7-2; length: 15; D: .; J: TRBJ1-2; size: .; CDR3: CASSTDSLGTYGYTF; DNA: TGTGCCAGCAGCACGGACAGCCTTGGAACTTATGGCTACACCTTC
V: TRBV10-3; length: 17; D: TRBD2; J: TRBJ2-3; size: few; CDR3: CAIARWEAGEPTDTQYF; DNA: TGTGCCATTGCTCGGTGGGAGGCGGGAGAACCCACAGATACGCAGTATTTT
V: TRBV14; length: 13; D: .; J: TRBJ1-1; size: .; CDR3: CASSPELNTEAFF; DNA: TGTGCCAGCAGCCCGGAGTTGAACACTGAAGCTTTCTTT